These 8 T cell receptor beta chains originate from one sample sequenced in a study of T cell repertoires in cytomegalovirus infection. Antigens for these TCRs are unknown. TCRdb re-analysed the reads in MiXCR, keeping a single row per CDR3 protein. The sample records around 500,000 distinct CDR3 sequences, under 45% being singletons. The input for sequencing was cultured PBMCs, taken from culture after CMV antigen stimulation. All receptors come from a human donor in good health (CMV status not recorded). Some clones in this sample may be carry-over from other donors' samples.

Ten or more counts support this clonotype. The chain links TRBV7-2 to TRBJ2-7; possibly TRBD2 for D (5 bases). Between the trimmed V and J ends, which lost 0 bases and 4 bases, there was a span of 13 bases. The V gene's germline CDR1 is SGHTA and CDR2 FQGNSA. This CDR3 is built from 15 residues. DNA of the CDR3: TGTGCCAGCAGCTTAGCGGTTCGGGGTTCGTACGAGCAGTACTTC. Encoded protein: CASSLAVRGSYEQYF.

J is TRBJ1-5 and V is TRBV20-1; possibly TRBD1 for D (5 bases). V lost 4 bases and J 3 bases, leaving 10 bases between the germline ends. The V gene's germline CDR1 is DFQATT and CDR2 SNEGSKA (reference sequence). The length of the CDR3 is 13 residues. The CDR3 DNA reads TGCAGTGCTACCCAGGGTAACAATCAGCCCCAGCATTTT. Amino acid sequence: CSATQGNNQPQHF.

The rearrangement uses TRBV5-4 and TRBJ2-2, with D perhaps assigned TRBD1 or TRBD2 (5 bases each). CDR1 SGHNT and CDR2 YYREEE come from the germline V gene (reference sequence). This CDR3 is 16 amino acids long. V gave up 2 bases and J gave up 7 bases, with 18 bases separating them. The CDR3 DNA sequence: TGTGCCAGCAGCTTTTGGCCGGGGACCACGGACGGGGAGCTGTTTTTT. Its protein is CASSFWPGTTDGELFF.

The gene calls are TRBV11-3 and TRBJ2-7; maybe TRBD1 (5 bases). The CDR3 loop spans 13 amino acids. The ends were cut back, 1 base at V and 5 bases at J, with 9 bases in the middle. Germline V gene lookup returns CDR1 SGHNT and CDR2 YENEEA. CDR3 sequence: CASSLGGAHEQYF. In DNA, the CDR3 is TGTGCCAGCAGCTTAGGTGGGGCGCACGAGCAGTACTTC.

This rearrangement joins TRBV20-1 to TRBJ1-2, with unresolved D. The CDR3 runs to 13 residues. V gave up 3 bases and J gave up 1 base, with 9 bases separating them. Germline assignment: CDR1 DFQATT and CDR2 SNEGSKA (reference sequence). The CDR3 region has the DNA TGCAGTGCTAGTCCCGGAATTAACTATGGCTACACCTTC. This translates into CSASPGINYGYTF.

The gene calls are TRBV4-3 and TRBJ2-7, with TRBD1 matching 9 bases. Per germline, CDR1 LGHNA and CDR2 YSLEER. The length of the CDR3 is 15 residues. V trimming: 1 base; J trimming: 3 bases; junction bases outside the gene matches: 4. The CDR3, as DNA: TGCGCCAGCAGCCAAGGGAGACAGGGGGTCTACGAGCAGTACTTC. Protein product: CASSQGRQGVYEQYF.

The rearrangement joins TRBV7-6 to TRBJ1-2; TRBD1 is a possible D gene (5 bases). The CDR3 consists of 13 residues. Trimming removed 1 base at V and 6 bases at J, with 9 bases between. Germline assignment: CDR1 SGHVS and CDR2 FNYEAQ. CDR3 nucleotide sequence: TGTGCCAGCAGCTTAGAAACGGGGCATGGCTACACCTTC. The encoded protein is CASSLETGHGYTF. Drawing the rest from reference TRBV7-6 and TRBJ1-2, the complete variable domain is GAGVSQSPRYKVTKRGQDVALRCDPISGHVSLYWYRQALGQGPEFLTYFNYEAQQDKSGLPNDRFSAERPEGSISTLTIQRTEQRDSAMYRCASSLETGHGYTFGSGTRLTVV.

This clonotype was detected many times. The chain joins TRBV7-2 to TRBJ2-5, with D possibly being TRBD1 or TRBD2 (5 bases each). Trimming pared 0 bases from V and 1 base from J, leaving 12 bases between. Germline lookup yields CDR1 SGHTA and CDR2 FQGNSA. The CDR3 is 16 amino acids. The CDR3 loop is CASSLALGTTQETQYF. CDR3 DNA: TGTGCCAGCAGCTTAGCGCTGGGGACGACCCAAGAGACCCAGTACTTC.